This TCR beta chain emerged from a study of T cells in Graves' hyperthyroidism and ophthalmopathy (dated by TCRdb to between 2017 and 2020). Notes on the research overall: Peripheral blood samples were taken at initial diagnosis, before any treatment was given. To identify TCR V-J signatures that set the groups apart, the researchers used a discovery cohort of roughly 100 patients, made up of approximately 43 with Graves' ophthalmopathy and some 56 with stable Graves' hyperthyroidism. An independent validation cohort of about 20 hyperthyroidism patients and 17 patients who later progressed to ophthalmopathy tested prospective prediction of ophthalmopathy. The approximately 90 discovery patients were divided at random into training and test sets in a 7:3 ratio. Thyroid tissue and blood T-cell repertoires from roughly 6 Graves' hyperthyroidism patients were also compared in the study. After blood sampling, hyperthyroidism patients were treated with methimazole at a starting dose of 30 mg daily, and ophthalmopathy patients were treated with high-dose intravenous methylprednisolone. TCR Vbeta CDR3 sequencing of 120 to 150 peripheral blood samples (fewer than 45 ophthalmopathy, some 75 hyperthyroidism and roughly 17 progressor patients) is reported in the paper.

Findings and caveats that apply to the study as a whole: A model built on a 13 V-J signature distinguished ophthalmopathy from stable hyperthyroidism, reaching about 88% sensitivity and approximately 81% specificity in cross-validation and 80%/75% in testing. No statistical method was used to fix the sample size in advance, and group allocation was not hidden from the investigators. Most expanded thyroid clonotypes (frequency above 0.001) were also detected in blood, suggesting blood repertoires may reflect thyroid immune responses. In validation, the model predicted progression to ophthalmopathy with over 60% sensitivity and roughly 75% specificity, a median of 6.5 months before onset.

This clonotype came up a few times. Its specific antigen is unknown. Per-base qualities were not stored, and no clone one base away is much larger. The TCR beta CDR3 regions were amplified from the RNA transcripts. The first round of RT-PCR for the TCR CDR3 was performed with the HTBI primer set and the Qiagen OneStep RT-PCR kit. Libraries were constructed in a second round of multiplex PCR, after which size selection and purification were carried out. Sequencing of the libraries was done on an Illumina HiSeq2000 using paired-end 100 bp reads. As for the original processing: SOAPnuke was used to process the raw data, throwing out any read that contained adapters or uncalled bases, had a mean Phred below 15, or lacked an exact constant-primer or identifier match. COPE v1.2.5 was used to merge the high-quality paired reads, and each unique nucleotide sequence was defined as a clonotype. Clonotypes were aligned to IMGT TRBV, TRBD and TRBJ reference segments using MiTCR v1.1. Analysis was restricted to V-J combinations with a frequency above 0.0001, which covered roughly 99% of repertoires. The TCS score was defined as F50 (clonal expansion) divided by E x V (chaos), with BLOSUM62-based TCRdist calculated between CDR3 peptides within each V-J. Welch's t-statistics and random forest reduced roughly 540 V-J features to roughly 13, which were used in a naive Bayes classifier (R e1071). In TCRdb, the public reads were trimmed at Q25 with fastp and aligned with MiXCR, with productive beta chains retained. Rows matching on CDR3 protein sequence are summarized as one entry with the most common DNA and genes. The V and J calls were not made by the authors but by TCRdb's processing. This sample is represented by approximately 530,000 distinct CDR3 sequences; just under 20% of them were singletons. The ten most abundant clones make up 47% of the sample.

The CDR3 starts with the cysteine, ends with the phenylalanine, and has 15 residues. Just CDR3 DNA is preserved here, 45 bases in frame from base 1. For CDR1 and CDR2, the germline V gene lists SGHDT and YYEEEE. V is shortened by 0 bases, J by 4 bases, and the region joining them spans 10 bases. Moderately to severely active disease, a Clinical Activity Score of at least 3, a NOSPECS grade of at least 4, and a duration under 3 months were present in ophthalmopathy patients. Any patient with an uncontrolled infection, another autoimmune disease, pregnancy or lactation was excluded. Diagnoses were based on clinical symptoms, serum thyroxine and TRAb, thyroid ultrasound and orbital computed tomography. PBMCs were separated from 10 ml of fresh peripheral blood using Ficoll-Paque density gradient centrifugation. Total RNA was extracted using Trizol reagent, and RNA quality was assessed on an Agilent 2100 Bioanalyzer.

The receptor chain draws on TRBV5-6 and TRBJ2-2; the D gene identity is not certain. Sequencing was performed on blood. This receptor was taken from a man aged 40-49 years with Graves' ophthalmopathy. The DNA is as follows: TGTGCCAGCAGCTTGGTGTCAGAGACCACCGGGGAGCTGTTTTTT. Its protein product is CASSLVSETTGELFF.